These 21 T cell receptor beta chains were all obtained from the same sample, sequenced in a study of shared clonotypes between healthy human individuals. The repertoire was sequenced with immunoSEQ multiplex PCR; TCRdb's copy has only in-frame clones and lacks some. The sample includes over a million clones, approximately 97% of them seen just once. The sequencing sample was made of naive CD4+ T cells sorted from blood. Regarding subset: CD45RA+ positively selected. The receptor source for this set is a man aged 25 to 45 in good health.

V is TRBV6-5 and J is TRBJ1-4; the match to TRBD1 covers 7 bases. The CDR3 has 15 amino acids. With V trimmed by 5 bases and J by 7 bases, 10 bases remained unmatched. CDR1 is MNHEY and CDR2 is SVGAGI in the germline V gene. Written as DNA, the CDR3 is TGTGCCAGCAGTATTAAAGGAGGGGGCGGTGAAAAACTGTTTTTT. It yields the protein CASSIKGGGGEKLFF.

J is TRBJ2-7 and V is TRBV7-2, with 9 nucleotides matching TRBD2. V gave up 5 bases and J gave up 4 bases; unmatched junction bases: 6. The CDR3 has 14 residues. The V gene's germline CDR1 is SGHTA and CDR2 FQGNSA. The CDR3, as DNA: TGTGCCAGCAGCCTTCAGAGCGGGAGGTACGAGCAGTACTTC. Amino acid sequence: CASSLQSGRYEQYF. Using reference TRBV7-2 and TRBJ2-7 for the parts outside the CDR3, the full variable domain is GAGVSQSPSNKVTEKGKDVELRCDPISGHTALYWYRQSLGQGLEFLIYFQGNSAPDKSGLPSDRFSAERTGGSVSTLTIQRTQQEDSAVYLCASSLQSGRYEQYFGPGTRLTVT.

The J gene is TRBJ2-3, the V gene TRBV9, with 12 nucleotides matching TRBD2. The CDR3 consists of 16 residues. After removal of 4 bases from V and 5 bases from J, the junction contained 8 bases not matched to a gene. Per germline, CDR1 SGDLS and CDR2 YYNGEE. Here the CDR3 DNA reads TGTGCCAGCAGCCCCACGACTAGCGGGGGATTAGATACGCAGTATTTT. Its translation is CASSPTTSGGLDTQYF.

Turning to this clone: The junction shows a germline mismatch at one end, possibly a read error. The CDR3 nucleotides read TGTGCCAGCAGTTTACTGGCAGGCTCTCGAAACACCATATATTTT. This gives the protein CASSLLAGSRNTIYF. This chain joins TRBV28 and TRBJ1-3; D is unclear. Germline V lookup: CDR1 MDHEN, CDR2 SYDVKM. The CDR3 is 15 residues long.

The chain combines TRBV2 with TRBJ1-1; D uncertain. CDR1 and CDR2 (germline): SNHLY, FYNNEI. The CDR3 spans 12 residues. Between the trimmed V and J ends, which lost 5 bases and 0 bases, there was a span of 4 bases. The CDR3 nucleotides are TGTGCCAGCAGTTTTATGAACACTGAAGCTTTCTTT. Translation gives CASSFMNTEAFF.

As DNA, the CDR3 is TGCGCCAGCAGTGAAGGCATAGCGGGAATATACGAGCAGTACTTC. It translates to CASSEGIAGIYEQYF. The genes are TRBV10-1 and TRBJ2-7; 8 bases are a match to TRBD2. J was trimmed by 4 bases and V by 3 bases; bases with no gene match: 8. The germline V gene encodes CDR1 WNHNN and CDR2 SYGVQD (reference sequence). The CDR3 is made up of 15 amino acids.

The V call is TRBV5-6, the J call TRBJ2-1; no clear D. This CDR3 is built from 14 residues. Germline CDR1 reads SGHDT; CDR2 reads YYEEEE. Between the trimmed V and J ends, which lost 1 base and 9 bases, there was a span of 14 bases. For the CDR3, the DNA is TGTGCCAGCAGCTTGATAAGGGCTAGTGGTGAGCAGTTCTTC. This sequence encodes CASSLIRASGEQFF.

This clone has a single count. In DNA, the CDR3 is TGTGCCAGCAGCTTGGTAGGGGACGGCTATGGCTACACCTTC. Translation gives CASSLVGDGYGYTF. V gene TRBV5-6 combines with J gene TRBJ1-2; D is perhaps TRBD1 (5 bases). Germline-derived CDR1 and CDR2 are SGHDT and YYEEEE. Trimming shortened V by 0 bases and J by 4 bases, and 10 bases separated the two germline ends. CDR3 length: 14 amino acids.

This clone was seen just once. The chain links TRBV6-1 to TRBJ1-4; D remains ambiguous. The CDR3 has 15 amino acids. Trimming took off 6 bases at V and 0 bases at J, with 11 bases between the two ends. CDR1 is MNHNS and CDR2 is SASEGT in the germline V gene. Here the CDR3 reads CASRSFGTTNEKLFF. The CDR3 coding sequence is TGTGCCAGCAGGTCCTTCGGGACAACTAATGAAAAACTGTTTTTT.

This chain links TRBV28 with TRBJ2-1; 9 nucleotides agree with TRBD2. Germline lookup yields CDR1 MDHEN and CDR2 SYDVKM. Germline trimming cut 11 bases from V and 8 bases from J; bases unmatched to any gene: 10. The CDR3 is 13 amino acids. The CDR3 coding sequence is TGTGCCTCTCGGGCTAGCGGGATACATGAGCAGTTCTTC. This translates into CASRASGIHEQFF.

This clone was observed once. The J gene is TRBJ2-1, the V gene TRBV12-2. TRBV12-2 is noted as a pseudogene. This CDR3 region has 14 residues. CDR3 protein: CASRLSVSLREQFF. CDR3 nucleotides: TGTGCAAGTCGCTTAAGTGTCTCCCTCCGAGAGCAGTTCTTC.

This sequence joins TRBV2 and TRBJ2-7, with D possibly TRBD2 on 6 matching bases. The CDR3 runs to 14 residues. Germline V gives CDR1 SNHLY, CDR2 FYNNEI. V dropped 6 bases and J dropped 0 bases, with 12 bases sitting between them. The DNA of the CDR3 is TGTGCCAGCAGGGTTAGCGGAAGCTCCTACGAGCAGTACTTC. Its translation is CASRVSGSSYEQYF.

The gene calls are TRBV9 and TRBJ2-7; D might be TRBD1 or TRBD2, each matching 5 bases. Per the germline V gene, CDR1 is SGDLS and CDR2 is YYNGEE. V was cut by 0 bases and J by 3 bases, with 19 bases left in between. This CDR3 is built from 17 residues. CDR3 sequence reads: CASSVDPGGGVIYEQYF. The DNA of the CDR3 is TGTGCCAGCAGCGTAGACCCCGGTGGGGGAGTTATCTACGAGCAGTACTTC.

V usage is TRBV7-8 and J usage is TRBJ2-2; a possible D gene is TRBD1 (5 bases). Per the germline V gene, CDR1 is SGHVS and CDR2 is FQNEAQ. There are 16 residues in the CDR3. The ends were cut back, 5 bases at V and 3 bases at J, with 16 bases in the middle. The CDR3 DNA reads TGTGCCAGCAGCCGAACAGGATCTGACTACACCGGGGAGCTGTTTTTT. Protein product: CASSRTGSDYTGELFF.

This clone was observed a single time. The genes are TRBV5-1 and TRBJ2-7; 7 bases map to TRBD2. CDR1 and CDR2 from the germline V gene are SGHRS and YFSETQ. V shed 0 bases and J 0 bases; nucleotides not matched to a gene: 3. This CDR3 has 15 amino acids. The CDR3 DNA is TGCGCCAGCAGCTTGGCGGGAGGTAGCTCCTACGAGCAGTACTTC. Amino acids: CASSLAGGSSYEQYF.

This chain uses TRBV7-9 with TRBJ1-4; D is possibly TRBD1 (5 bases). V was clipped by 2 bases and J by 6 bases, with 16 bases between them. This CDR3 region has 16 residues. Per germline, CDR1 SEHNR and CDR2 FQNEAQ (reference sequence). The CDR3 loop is CASSLKSVGTDEKLFF. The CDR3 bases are TGTGCCAGCAGCTTAAAATCTGTAGGGACTGATGAAAAACTGTTTTTT.

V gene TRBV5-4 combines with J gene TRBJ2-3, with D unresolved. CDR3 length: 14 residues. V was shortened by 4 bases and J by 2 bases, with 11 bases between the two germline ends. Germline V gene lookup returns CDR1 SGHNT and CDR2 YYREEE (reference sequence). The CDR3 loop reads CASSLTTTTDTQYF. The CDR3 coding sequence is TGTGCCAGCAGCCTTACGACAACCACAGATACGCAGTATTTT. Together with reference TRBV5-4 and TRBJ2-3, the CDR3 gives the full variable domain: ETGVTQSPTHLIKTRGQQVTLRCSSQSGHNTVSWYQQALGQGPQFIFQYYREEENGRGNFPPRFSGLQFPNYSSELNVNALELDDSALYLCASSLTTTTDTQYFGPGTRLTVL.

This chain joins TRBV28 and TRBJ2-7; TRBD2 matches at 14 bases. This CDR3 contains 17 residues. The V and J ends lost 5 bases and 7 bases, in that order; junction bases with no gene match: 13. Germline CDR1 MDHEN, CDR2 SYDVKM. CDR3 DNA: TGTGCCAGCAGTCCCTTACGGCGGACTAGCGGGAGGCAAGAGCAGTACTTC. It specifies CASSPLRRTSGRQEQYF.

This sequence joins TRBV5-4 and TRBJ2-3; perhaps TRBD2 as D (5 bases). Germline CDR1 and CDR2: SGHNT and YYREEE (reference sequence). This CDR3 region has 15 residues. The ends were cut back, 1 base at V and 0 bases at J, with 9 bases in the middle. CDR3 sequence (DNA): TGTGCCAGCAGCTTGTCTAGCACTAGCACAGATACGCAGTATTTT. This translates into CASSLSSTSTDTQYF. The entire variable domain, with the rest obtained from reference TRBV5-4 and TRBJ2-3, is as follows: ETGVTQSPTHLIKTRGQQVTLRCSSQSGHNTVSWYQQALGQGPQFIFQYYREEENGRGNFPPRFSGLQFPNYSSELNVNALELDDSALYLCASSLSSTSTDTQYFGPGTRLTVL.

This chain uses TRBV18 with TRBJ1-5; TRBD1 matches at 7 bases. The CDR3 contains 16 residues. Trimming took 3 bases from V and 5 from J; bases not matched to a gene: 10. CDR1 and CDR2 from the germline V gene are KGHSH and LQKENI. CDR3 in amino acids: CASSPSLDRRDQPQHF. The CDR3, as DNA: TGTGCCAGCTCACCGTCTTTGGACAGGAGGGATCAGCCCCAGCATTTT.

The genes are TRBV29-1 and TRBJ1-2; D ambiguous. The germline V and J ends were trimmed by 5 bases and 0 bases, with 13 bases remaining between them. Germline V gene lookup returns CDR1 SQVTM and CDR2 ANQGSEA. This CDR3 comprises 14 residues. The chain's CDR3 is CSVLHGGANYGYTF. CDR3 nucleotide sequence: TGCAGCGTTCTACACGGAGGAGCTAACTATGGCTACACCTTC. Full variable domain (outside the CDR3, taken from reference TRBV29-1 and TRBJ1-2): SAVISQKPSRDICQRGTSLTIQCQVDSQVTMMFWYRQQPGQSLTLIATANQGSEATYESGFVIDKFPISRPNLTFSTLTVSNMSPEDSSIYLCSVLHGGANYGYTFGSGTRLTVV.